A selection of T cell receptor beta chains follows, all from one sample in a study of blood T cell repertoires in COVID-19. Sequencing used immunoSEQ multiplex PCR; TCRdb keeps in-frame clones, though not all of them. The repertoire has around 200,000 clones, roughly 86% of them found once; the top ten carry roughly 3%. The sample consisted of peripheral blood. Receptors originate from a man between 70 and 80 years old with acute or convalescent COVID-19. The CDR3 runs from the conserved cysteine through the conserved F or W. D genes are given only for firm matches. Clone size is shown for a subset of rows, as once, few, many or a class of expanded clone.

d_call	j_call	v_call	clone_size	cdr3_nt	cdr3_aa
.	TRBJ1-1	TRBV1	.	TGCACCAGCAGCCAAGATGCGGGGACCCTGAACACTGAAGCTTTCTTT	CTSSQDAGTLNTEAFF
.	TRBJ2-3	TRBV7-9	.	TGTGCCAGCAGCCCAGGACTAGGGGGAGATACGCAGTATTTT	CASSPGLGGDTQYF
.	TRBJ1-5	TRBV12-3/TRBV12-4	few	TGTGCCAGCAGTTTTCGTCTCAATCAGCCCCAGCATTTT	CASSFRLNQPQHF
.	TRBJ2-7	TRBV19	.	TGTGCCAGTAGTATTTCGCGGACCTACGAGCAGTACTTC	CASSISRTYEQYF
.	TRBJ2-2	TRBV18	.	TGTGCCAGCTCACTTGCGGGCCGGGACATCACCGGGGAGCTGTTTTTT	CASSLAGRDITGELFF
TRBD1	TRBJ2-3	TRBV3-1/TRBV3-2	few	TGTGCCAGCAGCCAAGGGCAGACAGGGGGTTTCGATACGCAGTATTTT	CASSQGQTGGFDTQYF
TRBD2	TRBJ2-1	TRBV27	.	TGTGCCAGCAGTTTCAGCGGGGGGTACTACAATGAGCAGTTCTTC	CASSFSGGYYNEQFF
.	TRBJ1-5	TRBV19	.	TGTGCCAGCCACTGGGAAGTGGTAGGACGGGAAAATCAGCCCCAGCATTTT	CASHWEVVGRENQPQHF
.	TRBJ2-1	TRBV25-1	.	TGTGCCAGCAGTGAATCCTCAGGAAGCTCCTACAATGAGCAGTTCTTC	CASSESSGSSYNEQFF
.	TRBJ2-5	TRBV4-1	.	TGCGCCAGCAGCCAAAGTAGCCTAGAAGAGACCCAGTACTTC	CASSQSSLEETQYF
.	TRBJ1-6	TRBV18	.	TGTGCCAGCTCCCCTTTGCGGACAGATAATTCACCCCTCCACTTT	CASSPLRTDNSPLHF
.	TRBJ1-5	TRBV19	.	TGTGCCAGTAGTATTTTCCCCCCAGGGTCTTGGAATCAGCCCCAGCATTTT	CASSIFPPGSWNQPQHF
TRBD1	TRBJ1-4	TRBV6-2/TRBV6-3	.	TGTGCCAGCAGTTACGAGACAGGGTGGGATGAAAAACTGTTTTTT	CASSYETGWDEKLFF
TRBD1	TRBJ1-2	TRBV11-1	.	TGTGCCAGCAGCATCCGTGGACAGGGGGCTTACTATGGCTACACCTTC	CASSIRGQGAYYGYTF
.	TRBJ1-2	TRBV9	.	TGTGCCAGCAGCTCTGAGGGCTATGGCTACACCTTC	CASSSEGYGYTF
.	TRBJ1-4	TRBV10-3	.	TGTGCCATCAGGTCAGGGCCTAATGAAAAACTGTTTTTT	CAIRSGPNEKLFF
TRBD1	TRBJ2-1	TRBV5-1	once	TGCGCCAGCAGCGGGGGACAGGTCAATGAGCAGTTCTTC	CASSGGQVNEQFF
.	TRBJ2-7	TRBV3-1/TRBV3-2	.	TGTGCCAGCAGCCAAGATGGACACTACTCCTACGAGCAGTACTTC	CASSQDGHYSYEQYF